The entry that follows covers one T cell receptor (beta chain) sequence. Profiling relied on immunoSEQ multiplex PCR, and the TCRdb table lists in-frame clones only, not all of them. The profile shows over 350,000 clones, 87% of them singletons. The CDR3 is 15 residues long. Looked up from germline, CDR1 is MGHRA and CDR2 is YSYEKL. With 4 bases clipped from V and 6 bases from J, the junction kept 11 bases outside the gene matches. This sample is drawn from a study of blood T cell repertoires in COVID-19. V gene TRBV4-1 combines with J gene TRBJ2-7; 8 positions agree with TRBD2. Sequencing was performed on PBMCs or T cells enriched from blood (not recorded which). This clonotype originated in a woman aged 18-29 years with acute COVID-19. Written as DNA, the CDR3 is TGCGCCAGCAGCCTACTAGCGGAGGGGGTCGTCGAGCAGTACTTC. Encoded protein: CASSLLAEGVVEQYF.